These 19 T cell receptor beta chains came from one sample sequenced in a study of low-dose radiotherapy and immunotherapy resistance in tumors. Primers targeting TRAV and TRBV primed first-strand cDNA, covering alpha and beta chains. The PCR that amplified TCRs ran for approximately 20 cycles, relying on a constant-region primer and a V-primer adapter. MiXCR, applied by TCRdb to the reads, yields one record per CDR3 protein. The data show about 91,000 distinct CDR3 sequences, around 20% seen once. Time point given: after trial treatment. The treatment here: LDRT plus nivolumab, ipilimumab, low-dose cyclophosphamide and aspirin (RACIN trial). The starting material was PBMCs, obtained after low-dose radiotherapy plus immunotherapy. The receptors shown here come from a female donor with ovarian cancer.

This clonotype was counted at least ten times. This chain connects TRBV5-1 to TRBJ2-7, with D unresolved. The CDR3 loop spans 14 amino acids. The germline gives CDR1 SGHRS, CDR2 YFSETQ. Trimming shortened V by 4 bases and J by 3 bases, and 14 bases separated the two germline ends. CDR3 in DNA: TGCGCCAGCAGCCTCCGGGCCTCTCTCTACGAGCAGTACTTC. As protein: CASSLRASLYEQYF. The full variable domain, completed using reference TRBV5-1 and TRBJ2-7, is KAGVTQTPRYLIKTRGQQVTLSCSPISGHRSVSWYQQTPGQGLQFLFEYFSETQRNKGNFPGRFSGRQFSNSRSEMNVSTLELGDSALYLCASSLRASLYEQYFGPGTRLTVT.

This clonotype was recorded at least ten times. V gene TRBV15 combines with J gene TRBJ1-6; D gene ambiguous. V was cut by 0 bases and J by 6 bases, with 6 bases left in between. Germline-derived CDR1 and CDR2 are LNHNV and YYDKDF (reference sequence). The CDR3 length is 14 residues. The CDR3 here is CATSRDQVNSPLHF. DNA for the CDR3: TGTGCCACCAGCAGAGATCAGGTTAATTCACCCCTCCACTTT.

CDR3 protein: CASSVEARGETNYGYTF. The CDR3 bases are TGTGCCAGCAGCGTAGAGGCCAGGGGAGAAACTAACTATGGCTACACCTTC. The gene calls are TRBV9 and TRBJ1-2, with D perhaps TRBD1 (6 bases). The CDR3 consists of 17 residues. V lost 0 bases and J 0 bases, leaving 15 bases between the germline ends. Looked up from germline, CDR1 is SGDLS and CDR2 is YYNGEE. The full variable domain, in which reference TRBV9 and TRBJ1-2 provide the parts outside the CDR3, is DSGVTQTPKHLITATGQRVTLRCSPRSGDLSVYWYQQSLDQGLQFLIQYYNGEERAKGNILERFSAQQFPDLHSELNLSSLELGDSALYFCASSVEARGETNYGYTFGSGTRLTVV.

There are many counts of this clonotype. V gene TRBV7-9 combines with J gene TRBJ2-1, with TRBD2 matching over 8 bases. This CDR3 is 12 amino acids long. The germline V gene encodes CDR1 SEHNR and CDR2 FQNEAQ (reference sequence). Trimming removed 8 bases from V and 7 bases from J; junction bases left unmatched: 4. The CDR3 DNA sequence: TGTGCCAGCTCTCGGGGGGGGAATGAGCAGTTCTTC. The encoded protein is CASSRGGNEQFF.

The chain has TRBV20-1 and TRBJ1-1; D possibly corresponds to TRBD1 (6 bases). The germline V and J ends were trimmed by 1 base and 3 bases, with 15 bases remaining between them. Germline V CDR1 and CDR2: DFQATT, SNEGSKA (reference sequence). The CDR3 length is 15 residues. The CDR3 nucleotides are TGCAGTGCTAGAGCCCCCACAGGGTACCACACTGAAGCTTTCTTT. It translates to CSARAPTGYHTEAFF.

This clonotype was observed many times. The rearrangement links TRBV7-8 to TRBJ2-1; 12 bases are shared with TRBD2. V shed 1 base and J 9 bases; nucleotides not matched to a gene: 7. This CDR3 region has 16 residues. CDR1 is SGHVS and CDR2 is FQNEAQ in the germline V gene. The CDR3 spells CASSLGLAGGHSEQFF. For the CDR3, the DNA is TGTGCCAGCAGCTTAGGGCTAGCGGGGGGGCACAGTGAGCAGTTCTTC.

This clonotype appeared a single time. This CDR3 reads CASSLQASNTEAFF. CDR3 DNA: TGTGCCAGCTCACTTCAGGCTTCGAACACTGAAGCTTTCTTT. This chain connects TRBV18 to TRBJ1-1; no definite D call. CDR1 is KGHSH, CDR2 LQKENI, per germline. The CDR3 is 14 residues long. V was trimmed by 4 bases and J by 1 base, leaving 10 bases between them.

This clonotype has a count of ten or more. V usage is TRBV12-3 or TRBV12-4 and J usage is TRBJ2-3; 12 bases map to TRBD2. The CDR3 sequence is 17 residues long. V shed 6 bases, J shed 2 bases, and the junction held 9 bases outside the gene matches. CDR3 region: CASSDSTSGGPTDTQYF. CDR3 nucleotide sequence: TGTGCCAGCAGCGATTCAACTAGCGGGGGGCCCACAGATACGCAGTATTTT.

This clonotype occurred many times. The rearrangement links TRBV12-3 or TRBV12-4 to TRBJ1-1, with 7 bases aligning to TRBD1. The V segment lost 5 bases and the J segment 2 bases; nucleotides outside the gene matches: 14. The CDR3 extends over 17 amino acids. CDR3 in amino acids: CASSASLVTGPNTEAFF. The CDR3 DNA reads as TGTGCCAGCAGTGCGAGCCTCGTGACAGGGCCAAACACTGAAGCTTTCTTT.

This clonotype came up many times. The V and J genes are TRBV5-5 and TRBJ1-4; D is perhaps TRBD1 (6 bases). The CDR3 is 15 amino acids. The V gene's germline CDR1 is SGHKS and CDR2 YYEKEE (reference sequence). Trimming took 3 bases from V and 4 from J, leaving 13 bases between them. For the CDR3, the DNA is TGTGCCAGCAGCTCCCTGACAGGTTTTAATGAAAAACTGTTTTTT. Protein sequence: CASSSLTGFNEKLFF.

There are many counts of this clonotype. The CDR3 DNA sequence: TGCTCATGCAAGCGGGCCCACACCGGGGAGCTGTTTTTT. Translation gives CSCKRAHTGELFF. The V call is TRBV20-1, the J call TRBJ2-2, with D perhaps matching TRBD2 (6 bases). The germline V gene has CDR1 DFQATT and CDR2 SNEGSKA (reference sequence). The CDR3 spans 13 residues.

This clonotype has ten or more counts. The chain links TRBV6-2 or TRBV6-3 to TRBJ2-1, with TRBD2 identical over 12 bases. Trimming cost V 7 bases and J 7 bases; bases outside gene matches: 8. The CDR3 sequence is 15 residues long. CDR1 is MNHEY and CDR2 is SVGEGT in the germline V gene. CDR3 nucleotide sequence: TGTGCCAGCACCTCGGGGACTAGCGGGCGGAATGAGCAGTTCTTC. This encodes CASTSGTSGRNEQFF.

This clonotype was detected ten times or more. CDR3 DNA sequence: TGTGCCAGCAGTCGGATCTTATATCAGCCCCAGCATTTT. This codes for CASSRILYQPQHF. V usage is TRBV6-2 or TRBV6-3 and J usage is TRBJ1-5; no definite D call. The V and J ends lost 5 bases and 5 bases respectively, with 10 bases between them. Germline values: CDR1 MNHEY, CDR2 SVGEGT. This CDR3 has 13 residues.

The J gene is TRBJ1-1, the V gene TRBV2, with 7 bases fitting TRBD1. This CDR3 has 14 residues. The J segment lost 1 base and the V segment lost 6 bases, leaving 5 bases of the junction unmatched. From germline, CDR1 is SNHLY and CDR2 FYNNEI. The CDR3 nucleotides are TGTGCCAGCAGCGGGGGACAGAGGAACACTGAAGCTTTCTTT. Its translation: CASSGGQRNTEAFF.

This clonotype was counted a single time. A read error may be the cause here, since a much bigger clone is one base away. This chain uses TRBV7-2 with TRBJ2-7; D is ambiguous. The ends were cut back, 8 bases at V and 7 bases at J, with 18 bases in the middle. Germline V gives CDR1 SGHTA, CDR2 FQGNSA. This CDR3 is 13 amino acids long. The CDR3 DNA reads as TGTGCCAGCGGCCCGGACCCATTGGGGGAGCAGTACTTC. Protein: CASGPDPLGEQYF.

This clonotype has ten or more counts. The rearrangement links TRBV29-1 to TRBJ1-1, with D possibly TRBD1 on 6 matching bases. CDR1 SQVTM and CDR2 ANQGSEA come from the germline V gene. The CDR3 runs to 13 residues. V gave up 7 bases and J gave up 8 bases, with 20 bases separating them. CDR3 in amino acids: CSGSTRQAGEAFF. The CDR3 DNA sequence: TGCAGCGGATCGACTCGACAGGCTGGGGAAGCTTTCTTT. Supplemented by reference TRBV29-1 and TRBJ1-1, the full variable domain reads SAVISQKPSRDICQRGTSLTIQCQVDSQVTMMFWYRQQPGQSLTLIATANQGSEATYESGFVIDKFPISRPNLTFSTLTVSNMSPEDSSIYLCSGSTRQAGEAFFGQGTRLTVV.

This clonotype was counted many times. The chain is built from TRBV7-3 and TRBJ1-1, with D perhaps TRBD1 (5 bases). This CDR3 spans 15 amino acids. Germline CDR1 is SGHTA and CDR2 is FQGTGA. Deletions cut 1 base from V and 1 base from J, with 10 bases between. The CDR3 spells CASSLIGAPNTEAFF. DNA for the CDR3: TGTGCCAGCAGCTTAATCGGGGCCCCGAACACTGAAGCTTTCTTT. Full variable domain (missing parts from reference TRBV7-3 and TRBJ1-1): GAGVSQTPSNKVTEKGKYVELRCDPISGHTALYWYRQSLGQGPEFLIYFQGTGAADDSGLPNDRFFAVRPEGSVSTLKIQRTERGDSAVYLCASSLIGAPNTEAFFGQGTRLTVV.

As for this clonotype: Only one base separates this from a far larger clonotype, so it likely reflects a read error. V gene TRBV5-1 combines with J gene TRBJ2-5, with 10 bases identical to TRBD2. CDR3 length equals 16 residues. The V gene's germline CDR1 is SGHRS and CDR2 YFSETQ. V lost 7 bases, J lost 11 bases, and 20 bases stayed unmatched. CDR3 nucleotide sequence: TGCGCCAGCGCCCCGCAAGCGGGAGGGCCATACAATGAGCAGTACTTC. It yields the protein CASAPQAGGPYNEQYF.

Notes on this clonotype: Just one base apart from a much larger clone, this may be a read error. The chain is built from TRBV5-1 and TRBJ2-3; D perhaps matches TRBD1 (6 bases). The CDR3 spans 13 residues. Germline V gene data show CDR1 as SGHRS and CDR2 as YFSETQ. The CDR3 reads CASSVDSTDTRYF. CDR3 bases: TGCGCCAGCAGTGTGGACAGCACAGATACGCGGTATTTT.